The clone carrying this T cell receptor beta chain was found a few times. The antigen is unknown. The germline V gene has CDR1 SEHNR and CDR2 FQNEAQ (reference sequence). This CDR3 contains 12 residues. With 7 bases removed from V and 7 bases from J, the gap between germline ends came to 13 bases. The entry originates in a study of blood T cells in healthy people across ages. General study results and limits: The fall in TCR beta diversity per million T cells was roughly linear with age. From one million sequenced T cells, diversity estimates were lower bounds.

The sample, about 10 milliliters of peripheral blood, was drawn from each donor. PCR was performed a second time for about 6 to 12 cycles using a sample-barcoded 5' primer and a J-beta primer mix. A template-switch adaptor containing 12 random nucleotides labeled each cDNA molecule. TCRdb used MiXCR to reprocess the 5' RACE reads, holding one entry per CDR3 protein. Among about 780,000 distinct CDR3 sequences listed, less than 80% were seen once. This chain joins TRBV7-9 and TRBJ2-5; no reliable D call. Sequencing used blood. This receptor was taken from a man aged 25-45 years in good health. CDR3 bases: TGTGCCAGCACCCCTATCTTGGGGACCCAGTACTTC. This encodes CASTPILGTQYF. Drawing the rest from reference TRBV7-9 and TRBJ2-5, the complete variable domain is DTGVSQNPRHKITKRGQNVTFRCDPISEHNRLYWYRQTLGQGPEFLTYFQNEAQLEKSRLLSDRFSAERPKGSFSTLEIQRTEQGDSAMYLCASTPILGTQYFGPGTRLLVL.